One and the same sample provided the 27 T cell receptor beta chains below, sequenced in a study of PD-1 blockade in classical Hodgkin lymphoma. TCRdb's copy holds only in-frame clones and misses some; the assay was immunoSEQ multiplex PCR. The sample carries 45,000 to 55,000 clones, around 78% recorded once. Brentuximab vedotin exposure varied among the patients, all of whom had relapsed after autologous stem cell transplantation. This material consisted of peripheral blood mononuclear cells (PBMCs), taken before the second cycle of nivolumab. These receptors were taken from a human donor with classical Hodgkin lymphoma.

This clone was counted a single time. The CDR3 coding sequence is TGTGCCAGCAGTTTAGGGACTGGCGCCTACGAGCAGTACTTC. This gives the protein CASSLGTGAYEQYF. The chain couples TRBV27 to TRBJ2-7; TRBD2 is a possible D gene (6 bases). The CDR3 is 14 amino acids. Trimming shortened V by 2 bases and J by 2 bases, and 10 bases separated the two germline ends. Germline values: CDR1 MNHEY, CDR2 SMNVEV (reference sequence).

This chain links TRBV4-2 with TRBJ2-1; the D is unclear. V was shortened by 5 bases and J by 5 bases, with 10 bases between the two germline ends. Germline CDR1 and CDR2: LGHNA and YNFKEQ. This CDR3 is 13 amino acids long. The CDR3 reads CASSSPGDNEQFF. CDR3 coding DNA: TGTGCCAGCAGCTCACCCGGAGACAATGAGCAGTTCTTC.

Comment on this clone: One junction end disagrees with the germline gene, perhaps due to a read error. Other DNA sequences from this sample encode an identical CDR3 as well. The gene calls are TRBV7-9 and TRBJ2-7; D gene uncertain. The V gene's germline CDR1 is SEHNR and CDR2 FQNEAQ (reference sequence). The CDR3 length is 13 residues. The CDR3 is CASSFTASGEQYF. CDR3 bases: TGTGCTAGCAGCTTTACGGCGTCGGGCGAGCAGTACTTC.

This clone showed up many times. This sequence joins TRBV27 and TRBJ1-5; tentatively, D is TRBD1 (6 bases). V was trimmed by 5 bases and J by 4 bases, leaving 18 bases between them. The germline gives CDR1 MNHEY, CDR2 SMNVEV (reference sequence). The CDR3 loop spans 16 amino acids. The CDR3 loop is CASSLRPEGGNQPQHF. DNA for the CDR3: TGTGCCAGCAGTCTTCGCCCTGAAGGGGGGAATCAGCCCCAGCATTTT.

The chain is built from TRBV4-1 and TRBJ2-5; D may correspond to TRBD1 or TRBD2 (6 bases each). The J call may be incorrect, as the DNA end agrees better with TRBJ2-7. Germline assignment: CDR1 MGHRA and CDR2 YSYEKL. The CDR3 has 14 amino acids. This CDR3 is CASSQDIGGYEQYF. In DNA form, the CDR3 reads TGCGCCAGCAGCCAAGATATAGGGGGGTACGAGCAGTACTTC.

V is TRBV25-1 and J is TRBJ1-3, with D maybe TRBD1 (5 bases). The CDR3 has 10 amino acids. The V gene lost 2 bases and the J gene lost 16 bases, with 9 bases spanning the gap. Germline values: CDR1 MGHDK, CDR2 SYGVNS. The DNA for the CDR3 is TGTGCCAGCAGTGAAGGGACGGTCTATTTT. Translated, it gives CASSEGTVYF.

This clone appeared a single time. The J gene is TRBJ1-2, the V gene TRBV27, with 10 bases matching TRBD1. CDR1 and CDR2 (germline): MNHEY, SMNVEV (reference sequence). This CDR3 spans 15 amino acids. Germline trimming cut 1 base from V and 5 bases from J; bases unmatched to any gene: 4. CDR3 coding DNA: TGTGCCAGCAGTTTATTGGGACAGGGGTGGTATGGCTACACCTTC. It specifies CASSLLGQGWYGYTF.

The gene calls are TRBV28 and TRBJ1-4; D is ambiguous. V lost 3 bases and J 7 bases, leaving 12 bases between the germline ends. This CDR3 spans 14 amino acids. Per germline, CDR1 MDHEN and CDR2 SYDVKM. Here the CDR3 DNA reads TGTGCCAGCAGTTTGGGTACCCTTACTGAAAAACTGTTTTTT. Encoded protein: CASSLGTLTEKLFF.

This chain links TRBV25-1 with TRBJ2-2; 9 bases map to TRBD1. V lost 6 bases and J lost 4; bases outside the gene matches: 3. The germline V gene has CDR1 MGHDK and CDR2 SYGVNS. This CDR3 contains 14 residues. The CDR3 region has the DNA TGTGCCAGCAGCATGGGACAGGGCACCGGGGAGCTGTTTTTT. Amino acids: CASSMGQGTGELFF.

The rearrangement joins TRBV30 to TRBJ2-7; D is perhaps TRBD1 (6 bases). CDR1 and CDR2 from the germline V gene are GTSNPN and SVGIG (reference sequence). The CDR3 covers 12 residues. V lost 3 bases to trimming and J lost 2 bases, with 8 bases between them. The CDR3 sequence: CAWRDSTYEQYF. DNA for the CDR3: TGTGCCTGGAGGGACAGCACCTACGAGCAGTACTTC.

The V and J genes are TRBV2 and TRBJ2-1; TRBD2 matches 9 bases. Germline loops: CDR1 SNHLY, CDR2 FYNNEI. With 3 bases clipped from V and 8 bases from J, the junction kept 8 bases outside the gene matches. The CDR3 has 15 residues. The CDR3 DNA reads as TGTGCCAGCAGTGAGGGCGGGAGGGCCCTGGATGAGCAGTTCTTC. Its protein product is CASSEGGRALDEQFF.

The genes are TRBV28 and TRBJ1-5; 8 positions agree with TRBD1. The CDR3 loop spans 15 amino acids. The germline CDR1 and CDR2 sequences are MDHEN and SYDVKM. Trimming removed 2 bases from V and 4 bases from J; junction bases left unmatched: 4. In DNA form, the CDR3 reads TGTGCCAGCAGTTTACCGACAGGGGCGAATCAGCCCCAGCATTTT. Amino acid sequence: CASSLPTGANQPQHF.

The chain is built from TRBV9 and TRBJ1-1, with unresolved D. This CDR3 has 19 amino acids. Between the trimmed V and J ends, which lost 0 bases and 3 bases, there was a span of 24 bases. Per germline, CDR1 SGDLS and CDR2 YYNGEE. CDR3 nucleotides: TGTGCCAGCAGCGTAGGAGTGAGGCGTCTCACTGGTTTGGACACTGAAGCTTTCTTT. Translating gives CASSVGVRRLTGLDTEAFF.

This CDR3 reads CASSLGGQETQYF. CDR3 DNA: TGTGCCAGCAGCTTAGGGGGCCAAGAGACCCAGTACTTC. The chain couples TRBV7-9 to TRBJ2-5; D gene uncertain. The length of the CDR3 is 13 residues. Germline CDR1 reads SEHNR; CDR2 reads FQNEAQ (reference sequence). The ends were cut back, 1 base at V and 1 base at J, with 4 bases in the middle.

This clone has only a few counts. V gene TRBV25-1 combines with J gene TRBJ1-3, with D hard to call. Trimming removed 1 base at V and 3 bases at J, with 4 bases between. The CDR3 consists of 13 residues. CDR1 and CDR2 from the germline V gene are MGHDK and SYGVNS. The CDR3 coding sequence is TGTGCCAGCAGTGAATGGGGTGGAAACACCATATATTTT. Amino acids: CASSEWGGNTIYF.

The J gene is TRBJ2-3, the V gene TRBV9; possible D gene TRBD2, 5 bases. This CDR3 has 14 amino acids. Germline CDR1 SGDLS, CDR2 YYNGEE. The V and J ends lost 1 base and 2 bases respectively, with 8 bases between them. The CDR3 bases are TGTGCCAGCAGCGTAAGAGGGCCCACAGATACGCAGTATTTT. It yields the protein CASSVRGPTDTQYF.

V is TRBV6-4 and J is TRBJ2-2, with 8 bases that match TRBD1. V gave up 6 bases and J gave up 4 bases; unmatched junction bases: 7. The CDR3 totals 15 residues. In germline, CDR1 is MRHNA, CDR2 SNTAGT. CDR3 in amino acids: CASSITGGSTGELFF. CDR3 DNA sequence: TGTGCCAGCAGCATCACAGGGGGGAGCACCGGGGAGCTGTTTTTT.

The chain combines TRBV6-6 with TRBJ1-1, with D possibly being TRBD1 (5 bases). In germline, CDR1 is MNHNY, CDR2 SVGAGI (reference sequence). V dropped 6 bases and J dropped 1 base, with 18 bases sitting between them. There are 16 residues in the CDR3. The CDR3 sequence is CASSRTHPRENTEAFF. CDR3 coding DNA: TGTGCCAGCAGCCGTACTCACCCCAGGGAGAACACTGAAGCTTTCTTT.

The sample holds a few counts of this clone. The chain couples TRBV10-3 to TRBJ1-4, with TRBD1 matching over 9 bases. V lost 6 bases to trimming and J lost 8 bases; unmatched junction nucleotides: 7. From germline, CDR1 is ENHRY and CDR2 SYGVKD. The CDR3 is 14 amino acids. The CDR3 reads CAIRGQGGGEKLFF. The CDR3 region has the DNA TGTGCCATCAGGGGACAGGGAGGAGGGGAAAAACTGTTTTTT.

The V gene is TRBV27, the J gene TRBJ1-2; TRBD1 might be the D (5 bases). This CDR3 has 14 residues. V gave up 5 bases and J gave up 5 bases, with 15 bases separating them. In germline, CDR1 is MNHEY, CDR2 SMNVEV (reference sequence). CDR3: CASSEARDFYGYTF. For the CDR3, the DNA is TGTGCCAGCAGTGAAGCCCGGGACTTTTATGGCTACACCTTC.

The rearrangement links TRBV2 to TRBJ2-7; possible D gene TRBD1, 6 bases. CDR1 SNHLY and CDR2 FYNNEI come from the germline V gene. CDR3 length: 13 residues. Trimming took off 5 bases at V and 3 bases at J, with 11 bases between the two ends. DNA for the CDR3: TGTGCCAGCAGTAAGGACAGCGTCTACGAGCAGTACTTC. This gives the protein CASSKDSVYEQYF.

This clone came up a few times. The chain is built from TRBV10-3 and TRBJ2-7; possibly TRBD1 for D (5 bases). The V and J ends lost 6 bases and 0 bases respectively, with 6 bases between them. CDR1 is ENHRY, CDR2 SYGVKD, per germline. CDR3 length: 12 amino acids. The CDR3, as DNA: TGTGCCATCAGCGACAGCTCCTACGAGCAGTACTTC. Amino acids: CAISDSSYEQYF.

This clone was counted once. The rearrangement joins TRBV1 to TRBJ2-1; the table's D call TRBD1 went unverified against the DNA. TRBV1 is an annotated pseudogene. This CDR3 is built from 17 residues. The CDR3 region is CTSSQSKWAPSYNEQFF. CDR3 sequence (DNA): TGCACCAGCAGCCAATCTAAGTGGGCACCCTCCTACAATGAGCAGTTCTTC.

This chain links TRBV10-3 with TRBJ2-1; weak D call: TRBD1 (5 bases). Germline-derived CDR1 and CDR2 are ENHRY and SYGVKD. This CDR3 spans 16 amino acids. With 0 bases removed from V and 2 bases from J, the gap between germline ends came to 11 bases. The CDR3 spells CAISESDRYPYNEQFF. The CDR3 DNA follows: TGTGCCATCAGTGAGTCAGACAGATACCCCTACAATGAGCAGTTCTTC.

V usage is TRBV5-1 and J usage is TRBJ2-3; D is uncertain. With 1 base removed from V and 4 bases from J, the gap between germline ends came to 13 bases. The CDR3 totals 15 residues. CDR1 is SGHRS and CDR2 is YFSETQ in the germline V gene. The CDR3 DNA sequence: TGCGCCAGCAGCTTGCGGCCCGAACCGGCAGATACGCAGTATTTT. It translates to CASSLRPEPADTQYF. The complete variable domain, with remaining parts taken from reference TRBV5-1 and TRBJ2-3, reads KAGVTQTPRYLIKTRGQQVTLSCSPISGHRSVSWYQQTPGQGLQFLFEYFSETQRNKGNFPGRFSGRQFSNSRSEMNVSTLELGDSALYLCASSLRPEPADTQYFGPGTRLTVL.

This chain connects TRBV7-2 to TRBJ2-7; 8 bases fit TRBD1. The CDR3 has 16 residues. V lost 3 bases and J lost 2; bases outside the gene matches: 9. Germline-derived CDR1 and CDR2 are SGHTA and FQGNSA. CDR3 DNA sequence: TGTGCCAGCAGCTTGAGGACGGGGGACAGGCCCTACGAGCAGTACTTC. Protein sequence: CASSLRTGDRPYEQYF.

As to this clone: The same CDR3 can be traced to other DNA sequences in this sample. The chain uses TRBV6-5 and TRBJ2-1; 7 bases align to TRBD1. This CDR3 region has 13 residues. Germline V gene data show CDR1 as MNHEY and CDR2 as SVGAGI. With V trimmed by 6 bases and J by 9 bases, 8 bases remained unmatched. CDR3 in amino acids: CASSPTGAGEQFF. DNA for the CDR3: TGTGCCAGCAGCCCAACAGGGGCGGGTGAGCAGTTCTTC.